The 30 T cell receptor beta chains presented below share a single source sample, sequenced in a study of human T cells and chemical hapten exposure. TCRdb processed the RACE reads anew with MiXCR; each CDR3 protein has one entry. The table includes a few hundred thousand distinct CDR3 sequences, roughly 6% detected once. Time point indicated: patch test 2, 6 weeks after DPC sensitization. Treatment indicated: therapeutic diphenylcyclopropenone sensitization with weekly scalp DPC. The sequencing used whole blood, collected in connection with sensitization to the hapten diphenylcyclopropenone (DPC). These receptors came from a young woman with alopecia areata. Some clones in this sample may be carry-over from other donors' samples.

This clonotype was seen more than once but under ten times. The chain recombines TRBV28 with TRBJ2-2; D gene unclear. This CDR3 is 15 amino acids long. Per the germline V gene, CDR1 is MDHEN and CDR2 is SYDVKM. V was pared by 6 bases and J by 0 bases, with 11 bases between. DNA for the CDR3: TGTGCCAGCAGATTAGCTGGGGCGAACACCGGGGAGCTGTTTTTT. It specifies CASRLAGANTGELFF. Filled out from reference TRBV28 and TRBJ2-2, the complete variable domain reads DVKVTQSSRYLVKRTGEKVFLECVQDMDHENMFWYRQDPGLGLRLIYFSYDVKMKEKGDIPEGYSVSREKKERFSLILESASTNQTSMYLCASRLAGANTGELFFGEGSRLTVL.

The chain carries TRBV4-3 and TRBJ1-5; 7 nucleotides line up with TRBD1. The ends lost 1 base at V and 3 bases at J; junction bases unmatched: 9. Germline CDR1 LGHNA, CDR2 YSLEER. CDR3 size: 17 residues. CDR3 bases: TGCGCCAGCAGCCAAGGTGAGGCAGGGGGGTTCAATCAGCCCCAGCATTTT. Its translation is CASSQGEAGGFNQPQHF.

At least ten counts were recorded for this clonotype. This sequence joins TRBV5-1 and TRBJ1-5; 8 bases align to TRBD1. CDR3 size: 15 residues. J was trimmed by 5 bases and V by 0 bases; bases with no gene match: 4. The germline CDR1 and CDR2 sequences are SGHRS and YFSETQ. CDR3 DNA sequence: TGCGCCAGCAGCTTGGGGGACAGGCGAGATCAGCCCCAGCATTTT. Protein sequence: CASSLGDRRDQPQHF.

This clonotype showed up many times. The chain links TRBV7-9 to TRBJ1-1, with D possibly TRBD1 on 5 matching bases. The germline V gene encodes CDR1 SEHNR and CDR2 FQNEAQ (reference sequence). The V and J ends lost 5 bases and 7 bases respectively, with 8 bases between them. This CDR3 spans 11 amino acids. CDR3 region: CASSVDSEAFF. In nucleotides, the CDR3 is TGTGCCAGCAGCGTCGACAGTGAAGCTTTCTTT.

This chain links TRBV2 with TRBJ2-3, with 10 bases lining up with TRBD2. Looked up from germline, CDR1 is SNHLY and CDR2 is FYNNEI. This CDR3 is built from 17 residues. V shed 1 base and J 3 bases; nucleotides not matched to a gene: 7. CDR3 sequence (DNA): TGTGCCAGCAGTGAAGAGGCCCCGACTAGCGGGACAGATACGCAGTATTTT. Translating gives CASSEEAPTSGTDTQYF.

This chain joins TRBV7-6 and TRBJ2-5; D is unresolved. This CDR3 spans 12 amino acids. CDR1 is SGHVS and CDR2 is FNYEAQ in the germline V gene. Trimming pared 5 bases from V and 6 bases from J, leaving 10 bases between. The CDR3 DNA reads TGTGCCAGCAGCCCCCGTTTCCAGACCCAGTACTTC. This encodes CASSPRFQTQYF.

This clonotype came up many times. The chain joins TRBV12-3 or TRBV12-4 to TRBJ1-1; TRBD1 might be the D (5 bases). The V and J ends lost 5 bases and 0 bases respectively, with 16 bases between them. The CDR3 is 16 amino acids. The CDR3 region has the DNA TGTGCCAGCAGTCCCCAGGGAGTCCGCATGAACACTGAAGCTTTCTTT. Protein product: CASSPQGVRMNTEAFF.

This clonotype was observed many times. This chain joins TRBV20-1 and TRBJ2-2; no clear D. Germline V lookup: CDR1 DFQATT, CDR2 SNEGSKA (reference sequence). The V and J ends lost 3 bases and 6 bases respectively, with 2 bases between them. This CDR3 comprises 10 residues. CDR3: CSARSGELFF. The CDR3 DNA sequence: TGCAGTGCTAGGTCCGGGGAGCTGTTTTTT.

The chain combines TRBV20-1 with TRBJ1-2; perhaps TRBD1 as D (6 bases). CDR3 size: 15 residues. V lost 5 bases and J 4 bases, leaving 20 bases between the germline ends. CDR1 is DFQATT and CDR2 is SNEGSKA in the germline V gene (reference sequence). In nucleotides, the CDR3 is TGCAGTGCTCGTCAGGACAGCGGAGAAGTCTATGGCTACACCTTC. It specifies CSARQDSGEVYGYTF.

A word on this clonotype: Given a much more abundant clone one base away, this may be a read error. The chain uses TRBV24-1 and TRBJ1-1, with D possibly being TRBD1 (6 bases). Looked up from germline, CDR1 is KGHDR and CDR2 is SFDVKD. V was cut by 4 bases and J by 5 bases, with 16 bases left in between. This CDR3 region has 15 residues. CDR3 region: CATSEIGTWRTEAFF. CDR3 DNA sequence: TGTGCCACCAGTGAGATCGGGACATGGAGGACTGAAGCTTTCTTT.

This rearrangement joins TRBV6-6 to TRBJ1-3, with TRBD1 identical over 12 bases. From germline, CDR1 is MNHNY and CDR2 SVGAGI (reference sequence). The CDR3 is 16 residues long. J was trimmed by 2 bases and V by 7 bases; bases with no gene match: 6. This CDR3 reads CASIYRDRGPGNTIYF. CDR3 coding DNA: TGTGCCAGCATCTACCGGGACAGGGGGCCTGGAAACACCATATATTTT.

The chain recombines TRBV5-1 with TRBJ2-3; TRBD2 aligns across 10 bases. The germline CDR1 and CDR2 sequences are SGHRS and YFSETQ. This CDR3 is 16 amino acids long. V lost 5 bases and J lost 4; bases outside the gene matches: 10. CDR3 loop: CASRERGGISADTQYF. The CDR3 region has the DNA TGCGCCAGCAGAGAGCGGGGGGGCATTTCTGCAGATACGCAGTATTTT.

This clonotype has a handful of counts. The chain carries TRBV12-3 or TRBV12-4 and TRBJ2-5, with 9 positions matching TRBD1. The CDR3 has 14 amino acids. V shed 6 bases and J 1 base; nucleotides not matched to a gene: 3. CDR3 DNA: TGTGCCAGCAGACTGACAGGGGGCCAAGAGACCCAGTACTTC. It is translated as CASRLTGGQETQYF.

V gene TRBV20-1 combines with J gene TRBJ1-4; 7 bases line up with TRBD1. Trimming removed 1 base from V and 5 bases from J; junction bases left unmatched: 1. Per germline, CDR1 DFQATT and CDR2 SNEGSKA (reference sequence). The CDR3 totals 13 residues. CDR3 sequence (DNA): TGCAGTGCTAGAGCGACAGGGAATGAAAAACTGTTTTTT. Amino acids: CSARATGNEKLFF.

The table lists this clonotype with many counts. The chain recombines TRBV10-3 with TRBJ1-3; D unclear. The V and J ends lost 0 bases and 4 bases respectively, with 7 bases between them. The CDR3 runs 14 residues. Germline-derived CDR1 and CDR2 are ENHRY and SYGVKD. This CDR3 is CAISESASGNTIYF. For the CDR3, the DNA is TGTGCCATCAGTGAGTCGGCCAGCGGAAACACCATATATTTT.

This clonotype was counted at least ten times. The chain carries TRBV7-3 and TRBJ1-6; no definite D call. Trimming removed 2 bases at V and 9 bases at J, with 8 bases between. Per the germline V gene, CDR1 is SGHTA and CDR2 is FQGTGA. The CDR3 runs to 13 residues. The CDR3 DNA reads TGTGCCAGCAGCTTATCACAGAGTTCACCCCTCCACTTT. It translates to CASSLSQSSPLHF.

This chain links TRBV18 with TRBJ1-3; a possible D gene is TRBD1 (5 bases). The V and J ends lost 1 base and 8 bases respectively, with 12 bases between them. The CDR3 runs to 14 residues. Per germline, CDR1 KGHSH and CDR2 LQKENI. The CDR3, as DNA: TGTGCCAGCTCACCACGGTCTGAGACAGACACCATATATTTT. This codes for CASSPRSETDTIYF.

The rearrangement joins TRBV6-2 or TRBV6-3 to TRBJ2-1; TRBD2 matches 15 bases. The CDR3 is 16 residues long. CDR1 and CDR2 (germline): MNHEY, SVGEGT. V trimming: 5 bases; J trimming: 7 bases; junction bases outside the gene matches: 6. The CDR3, as DNA: TGTGCCAGCAGTACGCTCGGACTAGCGGGGGGGAATGAGCAGTTCTTC. This translates into CASSTLGLAGGNEQFF.

J is TRBJ2-2 and V is TRBV5-1; D may correspond to TRBD1 or TRBD2 (5 bases each). V lost 4 bases and J lost 6, with 16 bases in between. Germline values: CDR1 SGHRS, CDR2 YFSETQ. This CDR3 spans 15 amino acids. In DNA, the CDR3 is TGCGCCAGCAGCCCGTTAACAGGTAGCGCCGGGGAGCTGTTTTTT. Protein product: CASSPLTGSAGELFF.

This clonotype was seen many times. The chain joins TRBV6-5 to TRBJ2-2, with D uncertain. Germline values: CDR1 MNHEY, CDR2 SVGAGI. V gave up 2 bases and J gave up 5 bases, with 6 bases separating them. CDR3 size: 13 residues. The CDR3 DNA is TGTGCCAGCAGTTACCGGGTAACCGGGGAGCTGTTTTTT. As protein: CASSYRVTGELFF.

There are many counts of this clonotype. The chain recombines TRBV5-1 with TRBJ1-2, with D perhaps matching TRBD1 (5 bases). This CDR3 is built from 18 residues. Germline V gene lookup returns CDR1 SGHRS and CDR2 YFSETQ. V gave up 1 base and J gave up 6 bases, with 25 bases separating them. This CDR3 is CASSLNRDGRYVPNGYTF. DNA of the CDR3: TGCGCCAGCAGCTTGAACCGGGACGGCCGTTACGTACCCAATGGCTACACCTTC.

In its sample, this clonotype was seen many times. The chain uses TRBV4-2 and TRBJ1-2; 9 bases match TRBD1. The CDR3 loop spans 14 amino acids. Germline assignment: CDR1 LGHNA and CDR2 YNFKEQ. The J segment lost 3 bases and the V segment lost 4 bases, leaving 3 bases of the junction unmatched. CDR3 bases: TGTGCCAGCAGCCGGGGACAGGGTGACTATGGCTACACCTTC. Translating it yields CASSRGQGDYGYTF.

The J gene is TRBJ2-7, the V gene TRBV7-2; the match to TRBD2 covers 8 bases. CDR1 is SGHTA, CDR2 FQGNSA, per germline. After removal of 2 bases from V and 6 bases from J, the junction contained 6 bases not matched to a gene. This CDR3 contains 14 residues. CDR3 loop: CASSLNGGVGEQYF. CDR3 nucleotides: TGTGCCAGCAGCTTAAACGGGGGGGTAGGCGAGCAGTACTTC.

This clonotype has only a few counts. The chain carries TRBV6-5 and TRBJ2-7; 11 bases are a match to TRBD2. Germline V gives CDR1 MNHEY, CDR2 SVGAGI. This CDR3 has 14 residues. Trimming at V came to 6 bases and at J to 3 bases, leaving 4 bases not matched to a gene. The CDR3 nucleotides read TGTGCCAGCAGGGCGGGACTAGCGGACTACGAGCAGTACTTC. The encoded protein is CASRAGLADYEQYF.

This clonotype was observed at least ten times. The chain combines TRBV7-9 with TRBJ2-6; unclear D gene. This CDR3 is 14 amino acids long. The V and J ends lost 3 bases and 1 base respectively, with 4 bases between them. Germline assignment: CDR1 SEHNR and CDR2 FQNEAQ (reference sequence). CDR3 amino acids: CASSFRSGANVLTF. Here the CDR3 DNA reads TGTGCCAGCAGCTTCAGATCTGGGGCCAACGTCCTGACTTTC. Full variable domain (rest looked up from reference TRBV7-9 and TRBJ2-6): DTGVSQNPRHKITKRGQNVTFRCDPISEHNRLYWYRQTLGQGPEFLTYFQNEAQLEKSRLLSDRFSAERPKGSFSTLEIQRTEQGDSAMYLCASSFRSGANVLTFGAGSRLTVL.

This clonotype was seen many times. In DNA, the CDR3 is TGCGCCAGCAGCTCGCGGACAGGGCGGAATGAAAAACTGTTTTTT. This translates into CASSSRTGRNEKLFF. V gene TRBV5-1 combines with J gene TRBJ1-4; 8 bases fit TRBD1. Germline assignment: CDR1 SGHRS and CDR2 YFSETQ. Unmatched junction bases numbered 6, after V lost 3 bases and J lost 5 bases. The CDR3 length is 15 residues.

The chain recombines TRBV24-1 with TRBJ2-5; D not resolved. The length of the CDR3 is 13 residues. Deletions cut 3 bases from V and 4 bases from J, with 8 bases between. Germline lookup yields CDR1 KGHDR and CDR2 SFDVKD. The CDR3 loop reads CATSDGPRETQYF. DNA for the CDR3: TGTGCCACCAGTGATGGGCCCAGAGAGACCCAGTACTTC.

Worth noting for this clonotype: This may stem from a read error, because a much larger clone lies one nucleotide away. The J gene is TRBJ1-2, the V gene TRBV7-9; weak D call: TRBD1 (6 bases). CDR1 is SEHNR and CDR2 is FQNEAQ in the germline V gene (reference sequence). The length of the CDR3 is 15 residues. Written as DNA, the CDR3 is TGTGCCGGCAGCAGTTTCAGGGGATATAACTATGGCTACACCTTC. It is translated as CAGSSFRGYNYGYTF.

The gene calls are TRBV12-3 or TRBV12-4 and TRBJ1-2; 9 positions match TRBD1. The CDR3 extends over 18 amino acids. V shed 3 bases and J 8 bases; nucleotides not matched to a gene: 19. The DNA of the CDR3 is TGTGCCAGCAGTTTTCGGTTCTTGAGAACCGGGACAGGGTGGGGCTACACCTTC. Encoded protein: CASSFRFLRTGTGWGYTF.

This clonotype was observed a few times. The rearrangement joins TRBV20-1 to TRBJ2-1; D unresolved. CDR1 and CDR2 from the germline V gene are DFQATT and SNEGSKA (reference sequence). The CDR3 is 13 amino acids. V lost 8 bases, J lost 7 bases, and 18 bases lay in between. The CDR3 region has the DNA TGCAGTCCCCTGCGACAACCCTTGAATGAGCAGTTCTTC. Amino acid sequence: CSPLRQPLNEQFF.